Here is one TCR beta chain with its context. This sample was taken from a study of OX40 agonist ivuxolimab in advanced cancers. From germline, CDR1 is GTSNPN and CDR2 SVGIG (reference sequence). The CDR3 sequence is 14 residues long. The junction had 9 bases not matched to a gene; V was cut back by 4 bases and J by 4 bases. Method: immunoSEQ multiplex PCR; TCRdb's copy keeps in-frame clones and lacks some. The sample has some 64,000 clones, under 90% seen once. The input for sequencing was CD4+ or CD8+ T cells sorted from blood, taken in a trial of the OX40 agonist ivuxolimab. The rearrangement uses TRBV30 and TRBJ1-1; 7 positions match TRBD1. This receptor was taken from an adult with an advanced solid tumor such as melanoma, head and neck, liver or kidney cancer. In DNA, the CDR3 is TGTGCCTGGAATGTTCAGGGGGAAGGCACTGAAGCTTTCTTT. This encodes CAWNVQGEGTEAFF.